This TCR beta chain stems from a study of T cell responses to AZD1222 COVID-19 vaccine. This table comes from immunoSEQ multiplex PCR, and its TCRdb copy is limited to in-frame clones, with some not included. The data hold around 120,000 clones, with 88% observed a single time. A note on this clone: Its antigen is still unknown.

Study-level results: Two AZD1222 administrations were followed by greater Spike-specific TCR breadth and depth.

Sequencing was performed on peripheral blood, taken on day 0 of AZD1222 vaccination. This clonotype was obtained from an adult in good health.

CDR3 DNA sequence: TGCAGCGTTGAACGCGTCAACTCGGCGGTAGATACGCAGTATTTT. Translated, it gives CSVERVNSAVDTQYF. The V call is TRBV29-1, the J call TRBJ2-3; D uncertain. Germline assignment: CDR1 SQVTM and CDR2 ANQGSEA. Deletions cut 2 bases from V and 5 bases from J, with 17 bases between. The CDR3 is made up of 15 amino acids.